The rows below give T cell receptor beta chains drawn from one sample of a study of T cells in Graves' hyperthyroidism and ophthalmopathy. One entry per CDR3 protein, called by TCRdb with MiXCR from the multiplex PCR reads. The sample lists over 150,000 distinct CDR3 sequences, around 16% occurring once. Sequenced sample: blood. The receptors come from a woman aged 45 to 65 with Graves' hyperthyroidism. The CDR3 runs from the conserved cysteine through the conserved F or W. Clone size, where shown, is once, few, many, or a class for clones that have expanded.

clone_size j_call v_call cdr3_aa
many TRBJ2-7 TRBV29-1 CSAGLAGVGEQYF
many TRBJ2-3 TRBV11-3 CASSRSGTSGTDTQYF
many TRBJ2-5 TRBV11-3 CASSPGTSSRGETQYF
many TRBJ2-2 TRBV12-3/TRBV12-4 CASRNRGTGELFF
many TRBJ2-4 TRBV7-2 CASSGWTSGLNAKNIQYF
NA TRBJ1-4 TRBV3-1 CANSRRPTTNEKLFF
many TRBJ1-6 TRBV29-1 CSVDVGDNSPLHF
NA TRBJ2-1 TRBV27 CASSSLDARRFF
NA TRBJ1-2 TRBV7-2 CASSVHRTDNYGYTF
many TRBJ2-7 TRBV5-1 CASSLQSGAHEQYF
NA TRBJ1-1 TRBV3-1 CASSQFLNTEAFF
many TRBJ1-1 TRBV28 CANSLLLGAIGAFF
few TRBJ2-4 TRBV6-2/TRBV6-3 CASMGAAKNIQYF
few TRBJ1-6 TRBV20-1 CSVFNFNSPLHF
NA TRBJ2-7 TRBV24-1 CATSDSSPARLAGGGEQYF
NA TRBJ1-2 TRBV29-1 CSAGRVNYGYTF
many TRBJ1-1 TRBV11-3 CASRETVNTEAFF
NA TRBJ1-4 TRBV24-1 CATSDPGTGIEKLFF
few TRBJ2-1 TRBV7-9 CASGSKGLAGGYNEQFF
NA TRBJ2-7 TRBV27 CASSRQGNDEQYF
many TRBJ2-7 TRBV5-6 CASSLPWREEQYF
NA TRBJ2-6 TRBV28 CASRPYGGGSGANVLTF
many TRBJ2-7 TRBV4-2 CASSQASSAPGYEQYF
many TRBJ2-7 TRBV6-1 CASSKTPLEAAQYF
NA TRBJ1-5 TRBV7-2 CASSLDDRGVGPQHF
many TRBJ2-7 TRBV28 CASSWVTYEQYF
NA TRBJ2-3 TRBV20-1 CSAIIRGRASSDTQYF
many TRBJ2-7 TRBV10-3 CAISESTGLKQYF
many TRBJ1-5 TRBV9 CASSAEDSSNQPQHF
many TRBJ1-1 TRBV2 CASSQTTVNTEAFF
many TRBJ1-1 TRBV20-1 CSASAGLSGTEAFF
NA TRBJ2-6 TRBV5-1 CASSLAFSGANVLTF
NA TRBJ1-1 TRBV12-3/TRBV12-4 CASSLFRRNTEAFF
NA TRBJ2-5 TRBV11-3 CASSLGVAGGETQYF
NA TRBJ1-2 TRBV7-8 CASSFGHRNYGYTF
NA TRBJ2-7 TRBV4-1 CASSQDGRDPYEQYF
few TRBJ1-2 TRBV19 CASSSQYRGGYTF
many TRBJ2-7 TRBV7-3 CASSSTSESSYEQYF
NA TRBJ1-2 TRBV14 CASSRGGTNYGYTF
few TRBJ2-1 TRBV9 CASSAGTSSHNEQFF
many TRBJ2-1 TRBV11-2 CASSFRTSGRIGNEQFF